What follows are 17 T cell receptor beta chains derived from one specimen sequenced in a study of long-term antiretroviral therapy in people with HIV. Sequencing used immunoSEQ v3.0 at survey level. Libraries were prepared by immunoSEQ multiplex PCR; TCRdb keeps only in-frame clonotypes and omits some of them. The table shows fewer than 30,000 clones, with approximately 90% occurring only once. The sequencing used unsorted PBMCs, collected 1.8 years before starting antiretroviral therapy. The source of these receptors is a man aged 50-59 years with HIV.

This clone was seen more than once but under ten times. The rearrangement joins TRBV6-5 to TRBJ1-6; D is uncertain. V was trimmed by 2 bases and J by 6 bases, leaving 11 bases between them. Germline V gene sequence: CDR1 MNHEY, CDR2 SVGAGI. There are 15 residues in the CDR3. The CDR3: CASSYGVTLNSPLHF. CDR3 in DNA: TGTGCCAGCAGTTACGGCGTGACTCTTAATTCACCCCTCCACTTT.

The chain is built from TRBV10-1 and TRBJ2-7; D might be TRBD1 (5 bases). Per germline, CDR1 WNHNN and CDR2 SYGVQD (reference sequence). The CDR3 consists of 12 residues. Trimming removed 6 bases at V and 2 bases at J, with 8 bases between. The CDR3 DNA sequence: TGCGCCAGCAGCACAGGAACCTACGAGCAGTACTTC. Encoded protein: CASSTGTYEQYF.

The J gene is TRBJ1-1, the V gene TRBV11-2; D is uncertain. V dropped 4 bases and J dropped 8 bases, with 14 bases sitting between them. The germline CDR1 and CDR2 sequences are SGHAT and FQNNGV. This CDR3 is built from 13 residues. CDR3 residues: CASSSSLGLEAFF. CDR3 in DNA: TGTGCCAGCAGCTCCTCCCTCGGATTGGAAGCTTTCTTT.

The chain carries TRBV30 and TRBJ2-1, with D perhaps matching TRBD1 (7 bases). Germline V lookup: CDR1 GTSNPN, CDR2 SVGIG (reference sequence). V was cut by 2 bases and J by 3 bases, with 20 bases left in between. The CDR3 covers 17 residues. This CDR3 reads CAWSQFTRQGGYNEQFF. DNA for the CDR3: TGTGCCTGGAGTCAGTTTACTAGGCAGGGGGGCTACAATGAGCAGTTCTTC.

The chain couples TRBV27 to TRBJ1-4; the D is unclear. The V end lost 3 bases, the J end lost 3 bases, and 11 bases lay between the germline ends. The CDR3 length is 15 residues. In germline, CDR1 is MNHEY, CDR2 SMNVEV (reference sequence). In nucleotides, the CDR3 is TGTGCCAGCAGTTTGAGGACGGCGCCTAATGAAAAACTGTTTTTT. Its protein product is CASSLRTAPNEKLFF. The full variable domain, rest sourced from reference TRBV27 and TRBJ1-4, is EAQVTQNPRYLITVTGKKLTVTCSQNMNHEYMSWYRQDPGLGLRQIYYSMNVEVTDKGDVPEGYKVSRKEKRNFPLILESPSPNQTSLYFCASSLRTAPNEKLFFGSGTQLSVL.

The gene calls are TRBV6-6 and TRBJ2-2; 7 nucleotides match TRBD1. With 10 bases clipped from V and 4 bases from J, the junction kept 9 bases outside the gene matches. CDR3 length: 14 amino acids. The germline CDR1 and CDR2 sequences are MNHNY and SVGAGI (reference sequence). CDR3 coding DNA: TGTGCCACCCCGACAGGGTTGGGCACCGGGGAGCTGTTTTTT. Protein sequence: CATPTGLGTGELFF.

The rearrangement joins TRBV4-1 to TRBJ2-4, with D possibly being TRBD2 (6 bases). CDR1 and CDR2 from the germline V gene are MGHRA and YSYEKL. CDR3 length: 18 amino acids. Trimming took off 1 base at V and 0 bases at J, with 16 bases between the two ends. CDR3 region: CASSQVPRDFRAKNIQYF. Written as DNA, the CDR3 is TGCGCCAGCAGCCAAGTGCCCCGGGACTTCAGAGCCAAAAACATTCAGTACTTC.

The CDR3 DNA follows: TGTGCCAGCAGGAAGAGACAGGACTACTATGGCTACACCTTC. This codes for CASRKRQDYYGYTF. This sequence joins TRBV6-6 and TRBJ1-2, with D tentatively TRBD1 (6 bases). This CDR3 comprises 14 residues. V lost 6 bases and J lost 3, with 14 bases in between. Germline V gene data show CDR1 as MNHNY and CDR2 as SVGAGI (reference sequence).

This chain connects TRBV5-1 to TRBJ2-5; TRBD1 aligns across 7 bases. J gave up 2 bases and V 4 bases, and 5 bases lay outside the gene matches. This CDR3 has 14 amino acids. In germline, CDR1 is SGHRS, CDR2 YFSETQ. The CDR3 nucleotides read TGCGCCAGCAGCCCCGGGACAGCACAAGAGACCCAGTACTTC. It codes for CASSPGTAQETQYF.

The J gene is TRBJ2-7, the V gene TRBV7-9, with 8 bases identical to TRBD1. CDR1 is SEHNR and CDR2 is FQNEAQ in the germline V gene (reference sequence). Trimming removed 7 bases from V and 6 bases from J; junction bases left unmatched: 5. This CDR3 is built from 12 residues. The CDR3 coding sequence is TGTGCCAGCACCCTACAGGGGGTCGAGCAGTACTTC. Protein sequence: CASTLQGVEQYF.

V is TRBV28 and J is TRBJ1-5; D remains unclear. Germline loops: CDR1 MDHEN, CDR2 SYDVKM. This CDR3 comprises 14 residues. V lost 6 bases to trimming and J lost 0 bases, with 9 bases between them. In DNA form, the CDR3 reads TGTGCCAGCAGAGAGGACTATAGCAATCAGCCCCAGCATTTT. Its translation is CASREDYSNQPQHF. Filled out from reference TRBV28 and TRBJ1-5, the complete variable domain reads DVKVTQSSRYLVKRTGEKVFLECVQDMDHENMFWYRQDPGLGLRLIYFSYDVKMKEKGDIPEGYSVSREKKERFSLILESASTNQTSMYLCASREDYSNQPQHFGDGTRLSIL.

This clone was detected a few times. The chain recombines TRBV19 with TRBJ1-3; no reliable D call. Trimming took off 8 bases at V and 5 bases at J, with 4 bases between the two ends. CDR3 length: 10 amino acids. In germline, CDR1 is LNHDA, CDR2 SQIVND (reference sequence). CDR3 in DNA: TGTGCCAGTGAGAGAAACACCATATATTTT. Amino acids: CASERNTIYF.

This chain links TRBV7-9 with TRBJ2-4; the D gene could be TRBD1 or TRBD2 (5 bases each). This CDR3 region has 17 residues. Germline assignment: CDR1 SEHNR and CDR2 FQNEAQ (reference sequence). The ends were cut back, 6 bases at V and 2 bases at J, with 20 bases in the middle. The CDR3 loop reads CASRPDRDGKTKNIQYF. The CDR3 coding sequence is TGTGCCAGCAGACCCGACCGGGACGGCAAAACCAAAAACATTCAGTACTTC.

V usage is TRBV15 and J usage is TRBJ1-6, with D uncertain. The germline V gene encodes CDR1 LNHNV and CDR2 YYDKDF (reference sequence). Trimming removed 0 bases at V and 13 bases at J, with 7 bases between. The CDR3 has 12 amino acids. CDR3 nucleotide sequence: TGTGCCACCAGCAGAGATCTTGGTCCCCTCCACTTT. Translation: CATSRDLGPLHF.

About this clone: This same CDR3 is encoded by further DNA sequences in the sample. V gene TRBV28 combines with J gene TRBJ1-4, with D uncertain. The CDR3 has 12 residues. Germline values: CDR1 MDHEN, CDR2 SYDVKM. With 5 bases removed from V and 8 bases from J, the gap between germline ends came to 9 bases. As DNA, the CDR3 is TGTGCCAGCAGTCCCCGACGGGAAAAACTGTTTTTT. As protein: CASSPRREKLFF.

This clone was picked up one time. The chain joins TRBV7-2 to TRBJ2-1; D not resolved. V lost 3 bases, J lost 9 bases, and 6 bases lay in between. Germline CDR1 SGHTA, CDR2 FQGNSA. CDR3 length: 11 amino acids. The chain's CDR3 is CASSFMGEQFF. For the CDR3, the DNA is TGTGCCAGCAGCTTTATGGGTGAGCAGTTCTTC.

The chain is built from TRBV11-2 and TRBJ2-5; TRBD2 might be the D (5 bases). The germline V and J ends were trimmed by 1 base and 4 bases, with 13 bases remaining between them. Germline values: CDR1 SGHAT, CDR2 FQNNGV. The CDR3 covers 15 residues. Here the CDR3 reads CASSLGRGGLETQYF. The CDR3 DNA reads as TGTGCCAGCAGCTTAGGCCGGGGTGGGTTAGAGACCCAGTACTTC.